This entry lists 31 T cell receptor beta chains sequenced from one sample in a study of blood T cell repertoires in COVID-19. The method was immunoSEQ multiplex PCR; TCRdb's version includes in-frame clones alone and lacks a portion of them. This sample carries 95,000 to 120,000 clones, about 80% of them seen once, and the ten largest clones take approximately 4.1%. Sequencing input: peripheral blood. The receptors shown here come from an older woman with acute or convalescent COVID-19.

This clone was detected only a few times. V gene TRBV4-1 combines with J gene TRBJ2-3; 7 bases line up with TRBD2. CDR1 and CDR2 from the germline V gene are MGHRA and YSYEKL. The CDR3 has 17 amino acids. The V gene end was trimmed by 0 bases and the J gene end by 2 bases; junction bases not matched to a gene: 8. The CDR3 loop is CASSQESASGFTDTQYF. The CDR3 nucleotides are TGCGCCAGCAGCCAAGAGTCGGCTAGCGGATTCACAGATACGCAGTATTTT.

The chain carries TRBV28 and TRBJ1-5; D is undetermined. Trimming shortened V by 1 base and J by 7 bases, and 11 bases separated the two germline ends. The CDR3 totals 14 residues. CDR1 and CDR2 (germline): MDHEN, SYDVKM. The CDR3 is CASSLSELGQPQHF. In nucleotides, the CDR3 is TGTGCCAGCAGTTTATCGGAGCTAGGACAGCCCCAGCATTTT.

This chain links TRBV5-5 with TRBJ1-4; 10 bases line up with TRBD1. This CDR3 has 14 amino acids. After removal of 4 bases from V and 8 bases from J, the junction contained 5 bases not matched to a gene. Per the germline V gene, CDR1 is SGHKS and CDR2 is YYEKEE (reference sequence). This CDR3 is CASSRDRGREKLFF. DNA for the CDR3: TGTGCCAGCAGCAGGGACAGGGGACGGGAAAAACTGTTTTTT.

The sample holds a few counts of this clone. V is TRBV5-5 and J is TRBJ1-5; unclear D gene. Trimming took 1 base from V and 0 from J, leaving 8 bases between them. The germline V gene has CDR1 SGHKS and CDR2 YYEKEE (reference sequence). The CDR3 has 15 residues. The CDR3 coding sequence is TGTGCCAGCAGCTTGCTGACTAATAGCAATCAGCCCCAGCATTTT. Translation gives CASSLLTNSNQPQHF.

The DNA for the CDR3 is TGTGCCAGTAGGGGTCAGGGACAGAATTCACCCCTCCACTTT. It is translated as CASRGQGQNSPLHF. This sequence joins TRBV19 and TRBJ1-6, with 7 nucleotides matching TRBD1. The CDR3 is 14 amino acids. CDR1 is LNHDA, CDR2 SQIVND, per germline (reference sequence). V trimming: 6 bases; J trimming: 7 bases; junction bases outside the gene matches: 6.

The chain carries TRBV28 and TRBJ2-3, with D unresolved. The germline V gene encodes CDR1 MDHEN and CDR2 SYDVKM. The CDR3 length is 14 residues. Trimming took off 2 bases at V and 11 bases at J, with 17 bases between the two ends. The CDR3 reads CASSLMRSDRWQYF. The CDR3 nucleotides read TGTGCCAGCAGTTTAATGCGGTCAGACCGATGGCAGTATTTT.

Here the CDR3 reads CASSWALIVGNDGYTF. The CDR3 DNA follows: TGTGCCAGCAGTTGGGCCTTGATTGTGGGTAATGATGGCTACACCTTC. V gene TRBV28 combines with J gene TRBJ1-2; unclear D gene. Trimming took 4 bases from V and 6 from J, leaving 21 bases between them. The CDR3 totals 16 residues. Germline CDR1 MDHEN, CDR2 SYDVKM.

The CDR3: CASSWGGGSRAQHF. For the CDR3, the DNA is TGTGCCAGCAGTTGGGGAGGGGGGTCGAGGGCCCAGCATTTT. V and J are TRBV2 and TRBJ1-5; D is perhaps TRBD1 (6 bases). The V and J ends lost 5 bases and 11 bases respectively, with 19 bases between them. In germline, CDR1 is SNHLY, CDR2 FYNNEI. The CDR3 consists of 14 residues.

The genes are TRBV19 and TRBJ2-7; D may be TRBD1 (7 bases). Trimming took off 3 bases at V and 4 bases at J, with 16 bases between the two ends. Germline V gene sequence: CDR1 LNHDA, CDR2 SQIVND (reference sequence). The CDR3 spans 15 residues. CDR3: CASSIWRGLEYEQYF. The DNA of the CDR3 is TGTGCCAGTAGTATCTGGAGGGGGCTAGAGTACGAGCAGTACTTC.

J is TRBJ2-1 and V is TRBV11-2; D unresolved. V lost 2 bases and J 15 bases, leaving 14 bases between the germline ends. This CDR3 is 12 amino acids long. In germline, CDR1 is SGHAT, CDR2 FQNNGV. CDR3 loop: CASSLPRSRRFF. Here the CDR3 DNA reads TGTGCCAGCAGCTTACCTAGATCTCGGAGGTTCTTC.

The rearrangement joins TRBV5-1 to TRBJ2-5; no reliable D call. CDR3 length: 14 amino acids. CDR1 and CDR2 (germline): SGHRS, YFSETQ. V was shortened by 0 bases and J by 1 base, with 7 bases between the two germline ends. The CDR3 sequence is CASSLGRIQETQYF. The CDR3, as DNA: TGCGCCAGCAGCTTGGGCAGAATCCAAGAGACCCAGTACTTC.

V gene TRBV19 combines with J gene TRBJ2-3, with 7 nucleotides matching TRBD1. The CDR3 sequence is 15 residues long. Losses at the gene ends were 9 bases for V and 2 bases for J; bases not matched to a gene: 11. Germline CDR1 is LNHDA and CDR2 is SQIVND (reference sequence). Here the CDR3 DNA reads TGTGCCAGCCAGCCGACAGGGACCCACACAGATACGCAGTATTTT. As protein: CASQPTGTHTDTQYF.

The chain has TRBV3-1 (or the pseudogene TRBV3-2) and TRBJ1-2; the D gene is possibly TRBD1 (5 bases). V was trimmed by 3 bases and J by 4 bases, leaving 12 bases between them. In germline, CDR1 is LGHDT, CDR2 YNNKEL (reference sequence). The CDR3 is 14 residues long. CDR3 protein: CASSQPGGPYGYTF. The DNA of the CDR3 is TGTGCCAGCAGCCAGCCGGGGGGTCCCTATGGCTACACCTTC.

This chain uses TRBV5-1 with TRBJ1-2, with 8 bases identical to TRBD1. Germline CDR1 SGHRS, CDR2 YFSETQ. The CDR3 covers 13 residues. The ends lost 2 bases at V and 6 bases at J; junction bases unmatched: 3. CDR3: CASSFQGADGYTF. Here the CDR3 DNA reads TGCGCCAGCAGCTTTCAGGGGGCGGATGGCTACACCTTC. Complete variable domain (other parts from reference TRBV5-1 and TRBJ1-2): KAGVTQTPRYLIKTRGQQVTLSCSPISGHRSVSWYQQTPGQGLQFLFEYFSETQRNKGNFPGRFSGRQFSNSRSEMNVSTLELGDSALYLCASSFQGADGYTFGSGTRLTVV.

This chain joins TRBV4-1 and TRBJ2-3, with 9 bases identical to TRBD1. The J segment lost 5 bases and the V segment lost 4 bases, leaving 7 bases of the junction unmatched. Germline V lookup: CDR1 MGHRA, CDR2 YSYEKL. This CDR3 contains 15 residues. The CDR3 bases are TGCGCCAGCAGCCTAAGGACAGGGGCTGAAGATACGCAGTATTTT. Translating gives CASSLRTGAEDTQYF.

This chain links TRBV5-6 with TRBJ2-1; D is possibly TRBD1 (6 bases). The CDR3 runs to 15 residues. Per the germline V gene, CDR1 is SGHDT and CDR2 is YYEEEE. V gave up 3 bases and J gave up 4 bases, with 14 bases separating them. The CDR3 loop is CASSYGQLQYNEQFF. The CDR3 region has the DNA TGTGCCAGCAGCTACGGACAGCTACAATACAATGAGCAGTTCTTC.

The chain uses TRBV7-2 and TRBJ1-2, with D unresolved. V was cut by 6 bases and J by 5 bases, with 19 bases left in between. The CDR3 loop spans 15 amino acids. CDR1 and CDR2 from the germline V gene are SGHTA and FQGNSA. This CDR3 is CASSNFGAFGYGYTF. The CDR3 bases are TGTGCCAGCAGTAATTTTGGAGCATTTGGGTATGGCTACACCTTC.

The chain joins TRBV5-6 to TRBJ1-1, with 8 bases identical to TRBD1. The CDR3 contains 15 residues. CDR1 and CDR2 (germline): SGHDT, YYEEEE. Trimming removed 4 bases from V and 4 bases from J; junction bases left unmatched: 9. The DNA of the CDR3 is TGTGCCAGCAGCCCGACAGGGGTAGTCGGCACTGAAGCTTTCTTT. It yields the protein CASSPTGVVGTEAFF.

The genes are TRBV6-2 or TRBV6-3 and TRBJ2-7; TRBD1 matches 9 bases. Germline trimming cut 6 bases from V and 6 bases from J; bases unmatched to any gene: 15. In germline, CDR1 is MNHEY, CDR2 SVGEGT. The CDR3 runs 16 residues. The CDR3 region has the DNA TGTGCCAGCAGCCGCCCCGCCGGGACAGGGAAATCCGAGCAGTACTTC. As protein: CASSRPAGTGKSEQYF.

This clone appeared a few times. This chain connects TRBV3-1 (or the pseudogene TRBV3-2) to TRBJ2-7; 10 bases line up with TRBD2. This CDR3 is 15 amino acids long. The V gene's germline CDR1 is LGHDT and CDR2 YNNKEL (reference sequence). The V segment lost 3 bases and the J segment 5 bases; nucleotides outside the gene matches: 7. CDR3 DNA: TGTGCCAGCAGCCAGACTAGCGGGTCGTTCGACGAGCAGTACTTC. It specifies CASSQTSGSFDEQYF.

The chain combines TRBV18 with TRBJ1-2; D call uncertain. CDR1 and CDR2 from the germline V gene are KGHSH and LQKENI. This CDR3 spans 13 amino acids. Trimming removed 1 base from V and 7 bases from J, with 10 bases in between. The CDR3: CASSPQPLGGYTF. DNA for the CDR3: TGTGCCAGCTCACCACAGCCCCTCGGTGGCTACACCTTC.

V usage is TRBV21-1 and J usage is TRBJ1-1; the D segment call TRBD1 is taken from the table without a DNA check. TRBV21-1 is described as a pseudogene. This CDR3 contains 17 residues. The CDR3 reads CASSTEYRVCLGAEAFF. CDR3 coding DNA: TGTGCCAGCAGCACGGAGTACAGGGTTTGCCTAGGCGCTGAAGCTTTCTTT.

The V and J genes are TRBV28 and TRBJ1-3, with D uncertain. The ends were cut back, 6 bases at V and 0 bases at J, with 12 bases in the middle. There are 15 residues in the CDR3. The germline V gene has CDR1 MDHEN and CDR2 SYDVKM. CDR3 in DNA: TGTGCCAGCAGCCCTGGAGCGCTCTCTGGAAACACCATATATTTT. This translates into CASSPGALSGNTIYF.

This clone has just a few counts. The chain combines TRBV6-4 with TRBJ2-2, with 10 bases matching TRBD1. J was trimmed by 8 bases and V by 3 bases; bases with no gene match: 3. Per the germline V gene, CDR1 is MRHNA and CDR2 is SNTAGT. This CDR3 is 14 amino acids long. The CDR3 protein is CASSEGQGPGELFF. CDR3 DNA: TGTGCCAGCAGTGAGGGACAGGGGCCTGGGGAGCTGTTTTTT.

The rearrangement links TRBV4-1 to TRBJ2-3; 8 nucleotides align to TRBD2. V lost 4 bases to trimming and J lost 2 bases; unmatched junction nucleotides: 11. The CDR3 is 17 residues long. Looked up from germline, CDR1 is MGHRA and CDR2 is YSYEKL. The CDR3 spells CASSPLGRGGSTDTQYF. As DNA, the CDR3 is TGCGCCAGCAGCCCCTTGGGACGGGGGGGCTCCACAGATACGCAGTATTTT.

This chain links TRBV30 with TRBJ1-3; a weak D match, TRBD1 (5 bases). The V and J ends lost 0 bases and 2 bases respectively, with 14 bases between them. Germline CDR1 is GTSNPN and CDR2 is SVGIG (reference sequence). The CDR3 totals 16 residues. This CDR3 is CAWSVPSGLAGNTIYF. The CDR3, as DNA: TGTGCCTGGAGTGTCCCGTCAGGGCTTGCTGGAAACACCATATATTTT.

The CDR3 protein is CASSLIWGTDGYTF. Here the CDR3 DNA reads TGTGCCAGCAGTTTAATCTGGGGGACAGATGGCTACACCTTC. The chain has TRBV28 and TRBJ1-2; 7 bases are shared with TRBD1. V dropped 2 bases and J dropped 6; count of bases not matched to a gene: 6. CDR1 and CDR2 (germline): MDHEN, SYDVKM. CDR3 length equals 14 residues.

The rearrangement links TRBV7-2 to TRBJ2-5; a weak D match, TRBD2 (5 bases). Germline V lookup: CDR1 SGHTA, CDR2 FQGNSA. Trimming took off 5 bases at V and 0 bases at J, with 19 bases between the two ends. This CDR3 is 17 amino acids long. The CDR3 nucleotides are TGTGCCAGCAGCGTCCTCCCGGGCCGAGGGTACCAAGAGACCCAGTACTTC. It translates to CASSVLPGRGYQETQYF.

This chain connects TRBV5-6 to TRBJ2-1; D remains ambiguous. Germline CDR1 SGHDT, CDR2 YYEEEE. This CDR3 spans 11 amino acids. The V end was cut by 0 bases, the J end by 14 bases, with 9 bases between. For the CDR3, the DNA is TGTGCCAGCAGCTTGGTACAAGTGGAGTTCTTC. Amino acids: CASSLVQVEFF.

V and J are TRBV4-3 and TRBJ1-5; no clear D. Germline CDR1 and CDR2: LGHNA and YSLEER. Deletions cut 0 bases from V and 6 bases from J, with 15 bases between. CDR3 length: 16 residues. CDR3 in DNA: TGCGCCAGCAGCCAAGATCTAGTGGCAAAAACTCAGCCCCAGCATTTT. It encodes CASSQDLVAKTQPQHF.

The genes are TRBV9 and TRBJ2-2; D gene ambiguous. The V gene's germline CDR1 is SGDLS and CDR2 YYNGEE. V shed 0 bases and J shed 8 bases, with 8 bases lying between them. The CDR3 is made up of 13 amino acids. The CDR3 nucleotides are TGTGCCAGCAGCGTAGGTTACTCTGGGGAGCTGTTTTTT. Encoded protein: CASSVGYSGELFF.